This T cell receptor beta chain emerged from a study of T-cell reconstitution after alpha-beta-depleted transplantation in children. Unique molecular identifiers were incorporated into the prepared TCRbeta library. MiXCR, run by TCRdb on the PCR reads, gives a single entry per CDR3 protein. Of 350,000 to 450,000 distinct CDR3 sequences listed, 10% to 15% were seen once; the top ten hold 3.5% to 4.5%. Looked up from germline, CDR1 is SEHNR and CDR2 is FQNEAQ (reference sequence). The CDR3 consists of 16 residues. The V segment lost 4 bases and the J segment 6 bases; nucleotides outside the gene matches: 9.

This sequence was found in a human donor who donated a stem cell graft to a child with Fanconi anemia. The J gene is TRBJ2-2, the V gene TRBV7-9, with 9 bases lining up with TRBD2. Specimen: PBMCs, collected from the stem cell graft. This chain's CDR3 is CASSSTGLASPGELFF. Here the CDR3 DNA reads TGTGCCAGCAGCTCAACTGGACTAGCGTCCCCCGGGGAGCTGTTTTTT.